This entry lists 17 T cell receptor beta chains sequenced from one sample in a study of OX40 agonist ivuxolimab in advanced cancers. Measured with immunoSEQ multiplex PCR; TCRdb has only the in-frame clones, and not every one. Here the sample spans around 33,000 clones, about 80% being singletons. This specimen was CD4+ or CD8+ T cells sorted from blood, taken in a trial of the OX40 agonist ivuxolimab. These receptors were obtained from an adult with an advanced solid tumor such as melanoma, head and neck, liver or kidney cancer.

This clone is medium-sized by share. The chain combines TRBV5-6 with TRBJ2-4, with unresolved D. V was clipped by 1 base and J by 6 bases, with 20 bases between them. This CDR3 is 17 amino acids long. CDR1 and CDR2 from the germline V gene are SGHDT and YYEEEE. The CDR3 reads CASSLWASLRIGNIQYF. The CDR3 nucleotides read TGTGCCAGCAGCTTGTGGGCGAGCCTAAGGATTGGAAACATTCAGTACTTC.

This chain uses TRBV20-1 with TRBJ2-1; no clear D. CDR1 DFQATT and CDR2 SNEGSKA come from the germline V gene (reference sequence). V was trimmed by 0 bases and J by 6 bases, leaving 3 bases between them. This CDR3 is built from 11 residues. The CDR3 reads CSARESNEQFF. The DNA of the CDR3 is TGCAGTGCTAGAGAAAGCAATGAGCAGTTCTTC.

V and J are TRBV6-5 and TRBJ1-1; 9 bases match TRBD1. Per germline, CDR1 MNHEY and CDR2 SVGAGI. J gave up 2 bases and V 4 bases, and 2 bases lay outside the gene matches. The length of the CDR3 is 14 residues. CDR3 sequence (DNA): TGTGCCAGCAGTTGGACAGGGGCTAACACTGAAGCTTTCTTT. It encodes CASSWTGANTEAFF.

This clone is a singleton in its sample. V usage is TRBV29-1 and J usage is TRBJ1-2, with D perhaps TRBD1 (5 bases). Per germline, CDR1 SQVTM and CDR2 ANQGSEA. V dropped 2 bases and J dropped 5 bases, with 12 bases sitting between them. The CDR3 loop spans 13 amino acids. This chain's CDR3 is CSVEQGSYYGYTF. The CDR3 nucleotides read TGCAGCGTTGAACAGGGCTCCTATTATGGCTACACCTTC.

The chain joins TRBV6-1 to TRBJ2-2, with D possibly being TRBD2 (6 bases). Trimming stripped 6 bases from V and 6 bases from J, with 8 bases between. Germline V gene data show CDR1 as MNHNS and CDR2 as SASEGT. This CDR3 spans 12 amino acids. The CDR3 coding sequence is TGTGCCAGCAGATCGGGGGCCGGGGAGCTGTTTTTT. Residues: CASRSGAGELFF.

This chain joins TRBV28 and TRBJ1-1; 7 bases agree with TRBD1. With V trimmed by 6 bases and J by 5 bases, 9 bases remained unmatched. Per the germline V gene, CDR1 is MDHEN and CDR2 is SYDVKM. This CDR3 has 14 amino acids. In nucleotides, the CDR3 is TGTGCCAGCAGGATTGTGACAGGGAGGACTGAAGCTTTCTTT. Translation gives CASRIVTGRTEAFF.

The V gene is TRBV15, the J gene TRBJ1-1, with TRBD1 as a possible D gene (5 bases). There are 15 residues in the CDR3. Germline V gene data show CDR1 as LNHNV and CDR2 as YYDKDF (reference sequence). V lost 0 bases, J lost 0 bases, and 8 bases lay in between. The CDR3 DNA is TGTGCCACCAGCAGAGATGGGGGGATGAACACTGAAGCTTTCTTT. Amino acid sequence: CATSRDGGMNTEAFF.

The J gene is TRBJ1-2, the V gene TRBV4-3, with a weak D call TRBD1 (5 bases). The V gene lost 1 base and the J gene lost 3 bases, with 9 bases spanning the gap. The germline V gene encodes CDR1 LGHNA and CDR2 YSLEER. The CDR3 has 14 amino acids. DNA for the CDR3: TGCGCCAGCAGCCAAGGGACACGATACTATGGCTACACCTTC. It encodes CASSQGTRYYGYTF.

The chain uses TRBV7-9 and TRBJ1-2; no clear D. Germline lookup yields CDR1 SEHNR and CDR2 FQNEAQ (reference sequence). The CDR3 loop spans 14 amino acids. The germline V and J ends were trimmed by 0 bases and 1 base, with 6 bases remaining between them. The CDR3 coding sequence is TGTGCCAGCAGCTTAGCACAATTTAACTATGGCTACACCTTC. Translating gives CASSLAQFNYGYTF.

The rearrangement links TRBV9 to TRBJ2-7; maybe TRBD1 (5 bases). CDR3 size: 12 residues. Germline V gene sequence: CDR1 SGDLS, CDR2 YYNGEE. V was clipped by 5 bases and J by 4 bases, with 10 bases between them. CDR3 region: CASSTGLYEQYF. The CDR3 DNA reads TGTGCCAGCAGTACAGGTCTTTACGAGCAGTACTTC.

The V call is TRBV4-3, the J call TRBJ2-1; perhaps D is TRBD1 or TRBD2 (6 bases each). The CDR3 sequence is 18 residues long. CDR1 and CDR2 from the germline V gene are LGHNA and YSLEER. V lost 1 base to trimming and J lost 4 bases, with 20 bases between them. The CDR3 coding sequence is TGCGCCAGCAGCCAAGCCCTAGGGGGGCCTAGCCCTTACAATGAGCAGTTCTTC. This translates into CASSQALGGPSPYNEQFF.

This chain connects TRBV5-4 to TRBJ2-7, with D maybe TRBD1 (5 bases). Between the trimmed V and J ends, which lost 1 base and 0 bases, there was a span of 11 bases. This CDR3 region has 15 residues. Germline V gene sequence: CDR1 SGHNT, CDR2 YYREEE (reference sequence). CDR3 nucleotide sequence: TGTGCCAGCAGCTTGAGTCGGCAGGGCTCCTACGAGCAGTACTTC. It specifies CASSLSRQGSYEQYF.

The chain couples TRBV5-1 to TRBJ1-5; TRBD1 agrees at 10 bases. The CDR3 is 14 amino acids. Trimming took 4 bases from V and 5 from J; bases not matched to a gene: 3. Germline assignment: CDR1 SGHRS and CDR2 YFSETQ. The CDR3 spells CASSVGQGDQPQHF. In nucleotides, the CDR3 is TGCGCCAGCAGCGTAGGACAGGGGGATCAGCCCCAGCATTTT.

The V gene is TRBV28, the J gene TRBJ2-7; TRBD1 aligns across 7 bases. The CDR3 totals 15 residues. Germline CDR1 reads MDHEN; CDR2 reads SYDVKM. J gave up 1 base and V 5 bases, and 8 bases lay outside the gene matches. CDR3 sequence reads: CASSLGQVRSYEQYF. CDR3 nucleotides: TGTGCCAGCAGTCTTGGACAGGTCCGATCCTACGAGCAGTACTTC. Using reference TRBV28 and TRBJ2-7 for the parts outside the CDR3, the full variable domain is DVKVTQSSRYLVKRTGEKVFLECVQDMDHENMFWYRQDPGLGLRLIYFSYDVKMKEKGDIPEGYSVSREKKERFSLILESASTNQTSMYLCASSLGQVRSYEQYFGPGTRLTVT.

The chain employs TRBV6-4 and TRBJ2-2, with 13 bases matching TRBD2. Germline V gene data show CDR1 as MRHNA and CDR2 as SNTAGT. The CDR3 extends over 18 amino acids. The trim removed 10 bases at V and 5 bases at J, leaving 16 bases unmatched. CDR3 DNA sequence: TGTGCCAACTCCTACAGGAAAACTAGCGGGAGGGGGACCGGGGAGCTGTTTTTT. Amino acids: CANSYRKTSGRGTGELFF.

On this clone itself: Other DNA sequences of this sample code for an identical CDR3. The chain employs TRBV6-1 and TRBJ2-7; the D is unclear. The CDR3 has 13 amino acids. Germline CDR1 and CDR2: MNHNS and SASEGT. The germline V and J ends were trimmed by 0 bases and 3 bases, with 6 bases remaining between them. CDR3 DNA: TGTGCCAGCAGTGAAGCCCATGGCTACGAGCAGTACTTC. It translates to CASSEAHGYEQYF.

The chain has TRBV9 and TRBJ1-4; 9 bases match TRBD1. CDR1 is SGDLS, CDR2 YYNGEE, per germline. Unmatched junction bases numbered 5, after V lost 4 bases and J lost 4 bases. The CDR3 covers 15 residues. The CDR3 nucleotides are TGTGCCAGCAGCCCCCGGACAGGGGTTAATGAAAAACTGTTTTTT. It is translated as CASSPRTGVNEKLFF.